The rows below give T cell receptor beta chains drawn from one sample of a study of T cell responses to AZD1222 COVID-19 vaccine. Some clones are missing from TCRdb's copy, which holds only in-frame ones; the method was immunoSEQ multiplex PCR. Seen here are 83,000 or so clones, around nine tenths observed once, and the top ten hold around 5.1%. The starting material was peripheral blood, obtained on day 0 of MenACWY control vaccination. These receptors all stem from an adult in good health. Both conserved end residues are trimmed from each CDR3.

v_call,cdr3_aa
TRBV28,ASSSPSDSADTQY
TRBV6-2/TRBV6-3,ASSLSGYGYT
TRBV19,ASSMTTGRYGYT
TRBV6-5,ASSPMASGANVLT
TRBV10-3,AISEGAYGYT
TRBV7-8,ASSARDRDYGYT
TRBV19,ASSISDSHTGELF
TRBV5-4,ASSPGAGMETQY
TRBV9,ASSAGGLGNTIY
TRBV27,ASSLKGQGAGYT
TRBV29-1,SVGQRLSYEQY
TRBV7-8,ASSLAGDRGVSGETQY
TRBV5-4,ASSPRGAAKNIQY
TRBV27,ASSVRTTGGAYGYT
TRBV28,ASQPFSSDEQY
TRBV2,ASTNTQNQPQH
TRBV30,AWSVLRGGNQPQH
TRBV5-1,ASSPLTTYTGELF
TRBV7-2,ASSLRRDYGYT
TRBV7-9,ASSLAQNSGGYT
TRBV5-4,ASSLGASGRLAYNEQF
TRBV28,ASNSAPGTTLFGTQY
TRBV7-9,ASSLARGTNEKLF
TRBV18,ASSPDRGQTDTQY